This T cell receptor (beta chain) stems from a study of blood T cell repertoires in COVID-19. Study in general: COVID-19 samples collected from the United States, Italy and Spain covered acute and convalescent phases. PBMCs, B-cell-depleted T cells, or T cells were the source of the cDNA or gDNA that made up the material.

The CDR3 is 15 amino acids. V gave up 4 bases and J gave up 6 bases; unmatched junction bases: 6. Germline CDR1 LGHNA, CDR2 YNFKEQ. Authors' methods: Amplification from reference gene primers served as the basis for estimated nucleated cell counts. The protocol was immunoSEQ multiplex PCR, while the TCRdb copy is restricted to in-frame clones and leaves out a portion. That table gives V, J and clone size, and the DNA gave D and trimming. The repertoire consists of fewer than 100,000 clones, with 75% to 85% occurring once and the leading ten covering over 9%. The chain combines TRBV4-2 with TRBJ2-2; 9 bases agree with TRBD1. The TCR originated in a woman aged 70 to 79 with acute or convalescent COVID-19. The sample comprised peripheral blood. The CDR3 nucleotides read TGTGCCAGCAGCCTACCGGGACAGGGCTCCGGGGAGCTGTTTTTT. This gives the protein CASSLPGQGSGELFF.